This is a list of T cell receptor beta chains from one sample in a study of blood T cell repertoires in COVID-19. The table came from immunoSEQ multiplex PCR; TCRdb's copy has only in-frame clones and leaves some out. Of about 59,000 clones in the sample, over 80% were seen once. What was sequenced was peripheral blood. These receptors all stem from a woman aged 80 or over with acute or convalescent COVID-19. CDR3s include the opening cysteine and the closing phenylalanine or tryptophan. Each record gives: CDR3 protein, J gene, clone size, V gene. Size is stated for part of the rows, as once, few or many counts, or as a class when the clone is expanded.

CDR3 protein: CASSRQGKDTEAFF; J gene: TRBJ1-1; clone size: .; V gene: TRBV7-2
CDR3 protein: CASRLRGWGQGHTGELFF; J gene: TRBJ2-2; clone size: .; V gene: TRBV28
CDR3 protein: CASSPGASGRATDTQYF; J gene: TRBJ2-3; clone size: .; V gene: TRBV18
CDR3 protein: CAWSVGIAGGQETQYF; J gene: TRBJ2-5; clone size: .; V gene: TRBV30
CDR3 protein: CASSPLKGANTEAFF; J gene: TRBJ1-1; clone size: .; V gene: TRBV5-1
CDR3 protein: CASADTAITGAFF; J gene: TRBJ1-1; clone size: .; V gene: TRBV6-5
CDR3 protein: CASSPTSEPSSYNEQFF; J gene: TRBJ2-1; clone size: .; V gene: TRBV5-1
CDR3 protein: CASSRVGVFGEKLFF; J gene: TRBJ1-4; clone size: .; V gene: TRBV10-2
CDR3 protein: CASSLDFSTPEAFF; J gene: TRBJ1-1; clone size: .; V gene: TRBV5-1
CDR3 protein: CASSWGQGAIGTEAFF; J gene: TRBJ1-1; clone size: .; V gene: TRBV13
CDR3 protein: CAWSPWTKGEAGELFF; J gene: TRBJ2-2; clone size: .; V gene: TRBV30
CDR3 protein: CASSRDRGLGNTIYF; J gene: TRBJ1-3; clone size: .; V gene: TRBV11-3
CDR3 protein: CASSLRDNEQFF; J gene: TRBJ2-1; clone size: .; V gene: TRBV12-3/TRBV12-4
CDR3 protein: CASSSSGTFGEKLFF; J gene: TRBJ1-4; clone size: .; V gene: TRBV7-2
CDR3 protein: CASSLGGGGGEKLFF; J gene: TRBJ1-4; clone size: .; V gene: TRBV7-2
CDR3 protein: CASRSGGTQYF; J gene: TRBJ2-3; clone size: .; V gene: TRBV5-8
CDR3 protein: CASSLSPYTGNYTF; J gene: TRBJ1-2; clone size: .; V gene: TRBV11-2
CDR3 protein: CASSPTYNEQFF; J gene: TRBJ2-1; clone size: .; V gene: TRBV9
CDR3 protein: CASKGERGGYNEQFF; J gene: TRBJ2-1; clone size: .; V gene: TRBV4-3
CDR3 protein: CASGRDSSIDTQYF; J gene: TRBJ2-3; clone size: .; V gene: TRBV5-1
CDR3 protein: CSGGTGGGYGYTF; J gene: TRBJ1-2; clone size: once; V gene: TRBV29-1
CDR3 protein: CASSPEGRGTEAFF; J gene: TRBJ1-1; clone size: .; V gene: TRBV18
CDR3 protein: CSVEWTISYGYTF; J gene: TRBJ1-2; clone size: .; V gene: TRBV29-1
CDR3 protein: CSVEVGARGEAFF; J gene: TRBJ1-1; clone size: .; V gene: TRBV29-1
CDR3 protein: CAWSVTRGIWQYF; J gene: TRBJ2-7; clone size: .; V gene: TRBV30
CDR3 protein: CASSFGLGVDTQYF; J gene: TRBJ2-3; clone size: .; V gene: TRBV7-3
CDR3 protein: CASSQTGKGSEQYF; J gene: TRBJ2-7; clone size: .; V gene: TRBV10-2
CDR3 protein: CASSPLAGGGNEQFF; J gene: TRBJ2-1; clone size: few; V gene: TRBV27
CDR3 protein: CASSRGTSGAYEQYF; J gene: TRBJ2-7; clone size: few; V gene: TRBV6-2/TRBV6-3
CDR3 protein: CASSLVAEAFF; J gene: TRBJ1-1; clone size: .; V gene: TRBV7-9
CDR3 protein: CASSLGYTGGTDTQYF; J gene: TRBJ2-3; clone size: .; V gene: TRBV11-3
CDR3 protein: CASSLAGGTSRSANTGELFF; J gene: TRBJ2-2; clone size: .; V gene: TRBV5-1
CDR3 protein: CASSSRVYEQYF; J gene: TRBJ2-7; clone size: .; V gene: TRBV28
CDR3 protein: CASSGGQEHNEQFF; J gene: TRBJ2-1; clone size: .; V gene: TRBV28
CDR3 protein: CASSLMRGQGNPLEQFF; J gene: TRBJ2-1; clone size: once; V gene: TRBV5-1
CDR3 protein: CAGQGTNQPQHF; J gene: TRBJ1-5; clone size: few; V gene: TRBV28
CDR3 protein: CATSEGGVGNQPQHF; J gene: TRBJ1-5; clone size: .; V gene: TRBV24-1
CDR3 protein: CASSVGPSTGELFF; J gene: TRBJ2-2; clone size: few; V gene: TRBV9
CDR3 protein: CASSFGSHPGRGQKLGSYEQYF; J gene: TRBJ2-7; clone size: .; V gene: TRBV19
CDR3 protein: CASSEGGLSYEQYF; J gene: TRBJ2-7; clone size: .; V gene: TRBV2
CDR3 protein: CASSLDSSGANVLTF; J gene: TRBJ2-6; clone size: .; V gene: TRBV28
CDR3 protein: CASSSSADTQYF; J gene: TRBJ2-3; clone size: .; V gene: TRBV11-2
CDR3 protein: CASSDRVYNEQFF; J gene: TRBJ2-1; clone size: .; V gene: TRBV2
CDR3 protein: CASTEQGNTGELFF; J gene: TRBJ2-2; clone size: .; V gene: TRBV27
CDR3 protein: CASSTERVNNEQFF; J gene: TRBJ2-1; clone size: .; V gene: TRBV5-1
CDR3 protein: CASSRNTGLATYEQYF; J gene: TRBJ2-7; clone size: .; V gene: TRBV3-1/TRBV3-2
CDR3 protein: CASSPETLAYEQYF; J gene: TRBJ2-7; clone size: .; V gene: TRBV7-2
CDR3 protein: CASSESGASYTF; J gene: TRBJ1-2; clone size: once; V gene: TRBV6-1
CDR3 protein: CAWSTAGGGETQYF; J gene: TRBJ2-5; clone size: once; V gene: TRBV30
CDR3 protein: CASSRRGRAGGQETQYF; J gene: TRBJ2-5; clone size: .; V gene: TRBV3-1/TRBV3-2
CDR3 protein: CASSPESRDRLGGNQPQHF; J gene: TRBJ1-5; clone size: .; V gene: TRBV18
CDR3 protein: CASSPTSGYTDTQYF; J gene: TRBJ2-3; clone size: .; V gene: TRBV7-3
CDR3 protein: CASSLAGSYGYTF; J gene: TRBJ1-2; clone size: .; V gene: TRBV7-9
CDR3 protein: CASRTPTGSGNTIYF; J gene: TRBJ1-3; clone size: few; V gene: TRBV28
CDR3 protein: CAWSSTGGLNEKLFF; J gene: TRBJ1-4; clone size: .; V gene: TRBV30